The clone carrying this T cell receptor beta chain was observed a few times. The ends lost 6 bases at V and 9 bases at J; junction bases unmatched: 9. CDR3 length: 15 amino acids. From germline, CDR1 is SGHRS and CDR2 YFSETQ. The sample comes from a study of PD-L1 blockade in urothelial cancer. Repertoires were generated with immunoSEQ multiplex PCR, while TCRdb's copy carries only in-frame clones and drops some. The sample includes about 82,000 clones, 82% of them seen just once. The receptor was derived from a man between 70 and 80 years old with urothelial cancer. The input for sequencing was PBMCs, taken around atezolizumab (anti-PD-L1) treatment. V is TRBV5-1 and J is TRBJ1-6; 10 bases are a match to TRBD1. Here the CDR3 DNA reads TGCGCCAGCACTCTTTTAGGGACAGGGGCTTCACCCCTCCACTTT. This sequence encodes CASTLLGTGASPLHF.